This entry lists 5 T cell receptor beta chains sequenced from one sample in a study of shared clonotypes between healthy human individuals. TCRdb's copy holds only in-frame clones and misses some; the assay was immunoSEQ multiplex PCR. This table holds some 1.4 million clones, roughly 96% found once. The sequenced sample was naive CD4+ T cells sorted from blood. Subset indicated: CD45RA+ positively selected. The receptors were sampled from a man aged 25-40 years in good health.

The chain is built from TRBV5-6 and TRBJ1-2; TRBD1 might be the D (5 bases). From germline, CDR1 is SGHDT and CDR2 YYEEEE. The CDR3 consists of 13 residues. Trimming removed 4 bases from V and 4 bases from J, with 11 bases in between. CDR3: CASSPGGVYGYTF. CDR3 nucleotide sequence: TGTGCCAGCAGCCCCGGGGGGGTCTATGGCTACACCTTC.

The J gene is TRBJ2-3, the V gene TRBV7-2; D assignment may be TRBD1 or TRBD2 (6 bases each). V shed 2 bases and J shed 8 bases, with 29 bases lying between them. Germline loops: CDR1 SGHTA, CDR2 FQGNSA. CDR3 length: 19 amino acids. Here the CDR3 DNA reads TGTGCCAGCAGCTTATCCATCCGGTCGGGGGCGCGGCGAGGAGGTACGCAGTATTTT. Residues: CASSLSIRSGARRGGTQYF.

The chain couples TRBV28 to TRBJ2-7; the match to TRBD2 covers 9 bases. The trim removed 6 bases at V and 2 bases at J, leaving 5 bases unmatched. Germline V gene lookup returns CDR1 MDHEN and CDR2 SYDVKM. CDR3 length equals 14 residues. The DNA for the CDR3 is TGTGCCAGCAGGGGGACTAGCAGAACCTACGAGCAGTACTTC. It specifies CASRGTSRTYEQYF.

This chain uses TRBV7-9 with TRBJ2-2; D is ambiguous. The V and J ends lost 2 bases and 5 bases respectively, with 15 bases between them. Germline loops: CDR1 SEHNR, CDR2 FQNEAQ (reference sequence). The CDR3 length is 16 residues. The CDR3 DNA sequence: TGTGCCAGCAGCTTAATCGAAAGGGAAGGGACCGGGGAGCTGTTTTTT. Translating it yields CASSLIEREGTGELFF. The variable domain in full, with the rest retrieved from reference TRBV7-9 and TRBJ2-2, is DTGVSQNPRHKITKRGQNVTFRCDPISEHNRLYWYRQTLGQGPEFLTYFQNEAQLEKSRLLSDRFSAERPKGSFSTLEIQRTEQGDSAMYLCASSLIEREGTGELFFGEGSRLTVL.

This chain joins TRBV7-3 and TRBJ1-5; 9 bases align to TRBD1. V was pared by 5 bases and J by 9 bases, with 14 bases of the junction left unmatched. Germline V CDR1 and CDR2: SGHTA, FQGTGA. The CDR3 covers 16 residues. The CDR3 nucleotides read TGTGCCAGCAGCGCCCGGGACAGGGCAACCGGGGCGCCCCAGCATTTT. Translated: CASSARDRATGAPQHF.